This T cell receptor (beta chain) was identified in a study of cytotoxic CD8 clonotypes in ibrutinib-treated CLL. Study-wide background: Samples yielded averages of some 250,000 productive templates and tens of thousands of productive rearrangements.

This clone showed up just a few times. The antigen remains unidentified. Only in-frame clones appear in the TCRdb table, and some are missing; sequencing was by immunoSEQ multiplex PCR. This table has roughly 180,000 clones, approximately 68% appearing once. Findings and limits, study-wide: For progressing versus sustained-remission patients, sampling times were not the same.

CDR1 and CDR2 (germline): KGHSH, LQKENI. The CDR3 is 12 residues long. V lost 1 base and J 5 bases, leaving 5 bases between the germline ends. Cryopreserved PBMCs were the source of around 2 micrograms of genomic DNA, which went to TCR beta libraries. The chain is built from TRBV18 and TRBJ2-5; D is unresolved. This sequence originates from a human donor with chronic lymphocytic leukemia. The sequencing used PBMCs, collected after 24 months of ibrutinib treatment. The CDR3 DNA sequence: TGTGCCAGCTCACCACAGGCCGAGACCCAGTACTTC. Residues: CASSPQAETQYF.